This is a list of T cell receptor beta chains from one sample in a study of early T cells in non-severe SARS-CoV-2 infection. TCRdb redid the calling of the 5' RACE reads with MiXCR, one entry per CDR3 protein. The sample contains more than 35,000 distinct CDR3 sequences, under 8% of which appear only once. The sample was whole blood. These receptors were obtained from an adult who was a healthcare worker with PCR-confirmed SARS-CoV-2 infection or an uninfected control (not recorded which). CDR3s include the opening cysteine and the closing phenylalanine or tryptophan. A D gene is named only where the DNA matches it firmly. Rows give clone size only sometimes, using once, few, many, or a class for an expanded clone.

- TRBJ2-7 TRBV20-1 12 few TGCAGTGCTAGAGACCCCAAGGGCGAGCAGTACTTC CSARDPKGEQYF
- TRBJ2-7 TRBV7-8 14 many TGTGCCAGCAGCTTACGGGACACTGCCTACGAGCAGTACTTC CASSLRDTAYEQYF
TRBD2 TRBJ2-2 TRBV11-2 16 medium-sized TGTGCCAGCAGCTTGGGGACTAGCGGGTTCTCCGGGGAGCTGTTTTTT CASSLGTSGFSGELFF
- TRBJ2-1 TRBV9 13 many TGTGCCAGCAGCGTAGAATTCGAGGGTGAGCAGTTCTTC CASSVEFEGEQFF
- TRBJ2-7 TRBV11-2 15 - TGTGCCAGCAGCTTAGGTCCACCTCCAAACTACGAGCAGTACTTC CASSLGPPPNYEQYF
- TRBJ1-2 TRBV20-1 11 - TGCAGTGCCGCCGGAGGAGGCGGCTACACCTTC CSAAGGGGYTF
TRBD1 TRBJ2-3 TRBV3-1 13 many TGTGCCAGCAGCCAACAGGACAGGGCAACGCAGTATTTT CASSQQDRATQYF
TRBD1 TRBJ1-2 TRBV19 14 many TGTGCCAGTAGTATCGACAGGGAAAAGAGTGGCTACACCTTC CASSIDREKSGYTF
- TRBJ2-1 TRBV28 12 many TGTGCCCTCCGCGGGGATGACAATGAGCAGTTCTTC CALRGDDNEQFF
TRBD2 TRBJ2-1 TRBV6-2/TRBV6-3 16 many TGTGCCACTTACCGGACTAGCGGGAGTTTGTACAATGAGCAGTTCTTC CATYRTSGSLYNEQFF
TRBD2 TRBJ2-7 TRBV29-1 14 many TGCAGCGTTGGGCGGAACGGGAGGGGAGCCGAGCAGTACTTC CSVGRNGRGAEQYF
- TRBJ1-5 TRBV28 14 few TGTGCCAGCAGTTTTCCCCAGAGAGGTCAGCCCCAGCATTTT CASSFPQRGQPQHF
- TRBJ2-7 TRBV13 15 many TGTGCCAGCAGGAAATGGGGAGTCGGGTCGGGCGAGCAGTACTTC CASRKWGVGSGEQYF
- TRBJ1-2 TRBV7-2 14 - TGTGCCAGCAGCTTGCCTGAACAGTTCTATGGCTACACCTTC CASSLPEQFYGYTF
TRBD1 TRBJ2-1 TRBV2 14 - TGTGCCAGCAGGCAGGACAGGGGAGAGGATGAGCAGTTCTTC CASRQDRGEDEQFF
- TRBJ2-7 TRBV28 12 few TGTGCCAGCAGTTTATCGTCCGTTGGGCAGTACTTC CASSLSSVGQYF
- TRBJ1-1 TRBV30 14 - TGTGCCTGGAGCCGGCAGTTAGTGAACACTGAAGCTTTCTTT CAWSRQLVNTEAFF
- TRBJ2-1 TRBV10-2 17 - TGCGCCAGCAGTGAATTTCGGACGCGCGGGCTTAAGGGTGGGCAGTTCTTC CASSEFRTRGLKGGQFF
- TRBJ1-4 TRBV7-9 14 - TGTGCCAGCAGTTCCGGGACAACGAGCGAAAAACTGTTTTTT CASSSGTTSEKLFF
- TRBJ1-1 TRBV20-1 11 many TGCAGTGCTAGGGTTGTTGGAGGAGCTTTCTTT CSARVVGGAFF
- TRBJ2-7 TRBV11-2 13 many TGTGCCAGCAGCCCCGGGCCGGGGAACGAGCAGTACTTC CASSPGPGNEQYF
TRBD1 TRBJ1-2 TRBV28 13 - TGTGCCAGCAGTTTAGCAGGGGGCAATGGCTACACCTTC CASSLAGGNGYTF
- TRBJ2-3 TRBV5-4 15 many TGTGCCAGCAGCTTGTTCGGATACCTCACAGATACGCAGTATTTT CASSLFGYLTDTQYF